The rows below give T cell receptor beta chains drawn from one sample of a study of cytomegalovirus exposure and HLA in healthy donors. Using immunoSEQ multiplex PCR, the repertoire was profiled, and TCRdb retains in-frame clones only, with some absent. The table has under 90,000 clones, approximately 82% seen once. The specimen was PBMCs. These receptors originate from a man aged 40-49 years in good health and CMV-seronegative. The CDR3 runs from the conserved cysteine through the conserved F or W. The D gene is left open where the match is weak. Clone size is shown for a subset of rows, as once, few, many or a class of expanded clone.

V gene: TRBV27
D gene: TRBD1
clone size: .
J gene: TRBJ1-2
CDR3 DNA: TGTGCCAGCAGTACCCAGGGGGCGGACTATGGCTACACCTTC
CDR3 protein: CASSTQGADYGYTF

V gene: TRBV28
D gene: .
clone size: .
J gene: TRBJ1-2
CDR3 DNA: TGTGCCAGCAGTTCAGGGTATGGCTACACCTTC
CDR3 protein: CASSSGYGYTF

V gene: TRBV19
D gene: .
clone size: .
J gene: TRBJ2-7
CDR3 DNA: TGTGCCAGTAGTAGGGCGGGAAGGTACGAGCAGTACTTC
CDR3 protein: CASSRAGRYEQYF

V gene: TRBV9
D gene: .
clone size: .
J gene: TRBJ2-7
CDR3 DNA: TGTGCCAGCAGCCCCCGAACAGGGTTGGGAGAGCAGTACTTC
CDR3 protein: CASSPRTGLGEQYF

V gene: TRBV6-6
D gene: .
clone size: .
J gene: TRBJ2-3
CDR3 DNA: TGTGCCAGCAGTGCAGGACTACCTGGGGATACGCAGTATTTT
CDR3 protein: CASSAGLPGDTQYF

V gene: TRBV9
D gene: .
clone size: .
J gene: TRBJ1-5
CDR3 DNA: TGTGCCAGCAGCGTTGGCGGGGAGTTCAATCAGCCCCAGCATTTT
CDR3 protein: CASSVGGEFNQPQHF

V gene: TRBV27
D gene: TRBD1
clone size: once
J gene: TRBJ1-5
CDR3 DNA: TGTGCCAGCAGTTTAGGCCAGGGGGCGAATCAGCCCCAGCATTTT
CDR3 protein: CASSLGQGANQPQHF

V gene: TRBV23-1
D gene: .
clone size: .
J gene: TRBJ1-4
CDR3 DNA: TGCGCCAGCAGTCAGACAAAGGTGGGGGGATGCAGGGAAAAACTGTTTTTT
CDR3 protein: CASSQTKVGGCREKLFF

V gene: TRBV7-9
D gene: .
clone size: .
J gene: TRBJ2-3
CDR3 DNA: TGTGCCAGCAGCTTTCCGTTGGATACGCAGTATTTT
CDR3 protein: CASSFPLDTQYF

V gene: TRBV5-1
D gene: .
clone size: .
J gene: TRBJ1-3
CDR3 DNA: TGCGCCAGCAGCTTCTTGGACAGCTCACCTGGGACTGGAAACACCATATATTTT
CDR3 protein: CASSFLDSSPGTGNTIYF

V gene: TRBV28
D gene: .
clone size: .
J gene: TRBJ1-1
CDR3 DNA: TGTTGTGCAGGGGTGAACACTGAAGCTTTCTTT
CDR3 protein: CCAGVNTEAFF

V gene: TRBV6-5
D gene: TRBD2
clone size: .
J gene: TRBJ2-2
CDR3 DNA: TGTGCCAGCAGCCGCTTAGCGGGGGGGCCCGGGGAGCTGTTTTTT
CDR3 protein: CASSRLAGGPGELFF

V gene: TRBV5-6
D gene: .
clone size: .
J gene: TRBJ1-5
CDR3 DNA: TGTGCCAGCAGCTCCTACAGGGTTCCGGAGCCCCAGCATTTT
CDR3 protein: CASSSYRVPEPQHF

V gene: TRBV6-5
D gene: TRBD1
clone size: .
J gene: TRBJ1-5
CDR3 DNA: TGTGCCAGTAAGCGGGGACAGGGTCATCAGCCCCAGCATTTT
CDR3 protein: CASKRGQGHQPQHF

V gene: TRBV15
D gene: TRBD2
clone size: few
J gene: TRBJ2-1
CDR3 DNA: TGTGCCACCAGCAGAGAGGTAGCGGGGGGCCGTTTTCCTGAGCAGTTCTTC
CDR3 protein: CATSREVAGGRFPEQFF

V gene: TRBV7-2
D gene: TRBD1
clone size: .
J gene: TRBJ1-5
CDR3 DNA: TGTGCCAGCAGCTTCTCCGTGGACAGGGCTCAGCCCCAGCATTTT
CDR3 protein: CASSFSVDRAQPQHF

V gene: TRBV29-1
D gene: .
clone size: .
J gene: TRBJ2-1
CDR3 DNA: TGCAGCGTCCGGGACTCACCCTCCTACAATGAGCAGTTCTTC
CDR3 protein: CSVRDSPSYNEQFF

V gene: TRBV19
D gene: TRBD1
clone size: .
J gene: TRBJ1-2
CDR3 DNA: TGTGCCAGTAGTCCTACCGGGACAGGGGCCCTCTATGGCTACACCTTC
CDR3 protein: CASSPTGTGALYGYTF

V gene: TRBV19
D gene: .
clone size: .
J gene: TRBJ2-3
CDR3 DNA: TGTGCCAGTAGTATAGCCTACACAGATACGCAGTATTTT
CDR3 protein: CASSIAYTDTQYF

V gene: TRBV6-1
D gene: .
clone size: .
J gene: TRBJ1-1
CDR3 DNA: TGTGCCAGCAGTGAAGCTTCAGGAGGGGCTACTGAAGCTTTCTTT
CDR3 protein: CASSEASGGATEAFF

V gene: TRBV27
D gene: .
clone size: .
J gene: TRBJ1-1
CDR3 DNA: TGTGCCAGCAGTTTATATGACACCGGGGAAACTGAAGCTTTCTTT
CDR3 protein: CASSLYDTGETEAFF

V gene: TRBV5-6
D gene: .
clone size: .
J gene: TRBJ2-1
CDR3 DNA: TGTGCCAGCAGGGGCCGGGTTATAGCGGTCTCCTACAATGAGCAGTTCTTC
CDR3 protein: CASRGRVIAVSYNEQFF

V gene: TRBV4-1
D gene: .
clone size: .
J gene: TRBJ1-2
CDR3 DNA: TGCGCCAGCAGCCGGCCTGGGGGGGGCTATGGCTACACCTTC
CDR3 protein: CASSRPGGGYGYTF

V gene: TRBV7-2
D gene: .
clone size: .
J gene: TRBJ1-1
CDR3 DNA: TGTGCCAGCAGCTTGTCCGGGGGCACTGAAGCTTTCTTT
CDR3 protein: CASSLSGGTEAFF

V gene: TRBV6-5
D gene: .
clone size: .
J gene: TRBJ1-6
CDR3 DNA: TGTGCCAGCAGAGTCCGGGTTTTCGGTTCACCCCTCCACTTT
CDR3 protein: CASRVRVFGSPLHF

V gene: TRBV6-5
D gene: .
clone size: .
J gene: TRBJ1-5
CDR3 DNA: TGTGCCAGCAGTTACTCTAGCCCCGGCCTGATGCATTTT
CDR3 protein: CASSYSSPGLMHF

V gene: TRBV6-5
D gene: TRBD2
clone size: many
J gene: TRBJ2-7
CDR3 DNA: TGTGCCAGCAGTTACTCGAGGCGGGAGCACGAGCAGTACTTC
CDR3 protein: CASSYSRREHEQYF

V gene: TRBV10-3
D gene: .
clone size: .
J gene: TRBJ1-6
CDR3 DNA: TGTGCCATCAGTGAAGTTGAGCAGGGTATCTCCTATAATTCACCCCTCCACTTT
CDR3 protein: CAISEVEQGISYNSPLHF

V gene: TRBV29-1
D gene: .
clone size: .
J gene: TRBJ2-7
CDR3 DNA: TGCAGCGTTGAAGGGACTTCCTACGAGCAGTACTTC
CDR3 protein: CSVEGTSYEQYF

V gene: TRBV2
D gene: TRBD1
clone size: .
J gene: TRBJ1-2
CDR3 DNA: TGTGCCAGCAGTATACGAGGACAGGGGGCTTCTGGCTACACCTTC
CDR3 protein: CASSIRGQGASGYTF

V gene: TRBV19
D gene: .
clone size: .
J gene: TRBJ1-2
CDR3 DNA: TGTGCCAGTAGTATGGTCGGCGGCTATGGCTACACCTTC
CDR3 protein: CASSMVGGYGYTF

V gene: TRBV28
D gene: .
clone size: .
J gene: TRBJ1-5
CDR3 DNA: TGTGCCAGCAGTCCCCCAGGGAAGGGACAGCCCCAGCATTTT
CDR3 protein: CASSPPGKGQPQHF

V gene: TRBV6-5
D gene: .
clone size: .
J gene: TRBJ1-5
CDR3 DNA: TGTGCCAGCAGTTCCCAACAGGGAAGCAATCAGCCCCAGCATTTT
CDR3 protein: CASSSQQGSNQPQHF

V gene: TRBV7-9
D gene: .
clone size: .
J gene: TRBJ1-1
CDR3 DNA: TGTGCCAGCAGCACCCTACCCAGGGGTTTCGCGGGCACTGAAGCTTTCTTT
CDR3 protein: CASSTLPRGFAGTEAFF

V gene: TRBV7-9
D gene: TRBD1
clone size: .
J gene: TRBJ1-2
CDR3 DNA: TGTGCCAGCAGCTGGGGGACAGGGGGCGTCTATGGCTACACCTTC
CDR3 protein: CASSWGTGGVYGYTF

V gene: TRBV30
D gene: TRBD1
clone size: .
J gene: TRBJ2-5
CDR3 DNA: TGTGCCTGGAGTGGCCTCTTGCGGACAGGGAGAGAGACCCAGTACTTC
CDR3 protein: CAWSGLLRTGRETQYF

V gene: TRBV28
D gene: .
clone size: .
J gene: TRBJ2-7
CDR3 DNA: TGTGCCAGCAGTGCCACAGGGACCCGAGGGTACTTC
CDR3 protein: CASSATGTRGYF

V gene: TRBV5-1
D gene: .
clone size: .
J gene: TRBJ1-2
CDR3 DNA: TGCGCCAGCAGCTTGGACCCTACAGGGCTCTATGGCTACACCTTC
CDR3 protein: CASSLDPTGLYGYTF

V gene: TRBV25-1
D gene: .
clone size: .
J gene: TRBJ1-6
CDR3 DNA: TGTGCCAGCAGTGTCCAGGACATCTCCTATAATTCACCCCTCCACTTT
CDR3 protein: CASSVQDISYNSPLHF

V gene: TRBV7-2
D gene: .
clone size: .
J gene: TRBJ2-4
CDR3 DNA: TGTGCCAGCAGCTTAACCAGCGGAATTCACAAAAACATTCAGTACTTC
CDR3 protein: CASSLTSGIHKNIQYF

V gene: TRBV28
D gene: .
clone size: few
J gene: TRBJ1-4
CDR3 DNA: TGTGCCAGCAGTTTATCCGGGGCAACTAATGAAAAACTGTTTTTT
CDR3 protein: CASSLSGATNEKLFF

V gene: TRBV11-1
D gene: .
clone size: few
J gene: TRBJ2-5
CDR3 DNA: TGTGCCAGCAGCCGCCAAGAGACCCAGTACTTC
CDR3 protein: CASSRQETQYF

V gene: TRBV4-1
D gene: .
clone size: .
J gene: TRBJ2-7
CDR3 DNA: TGCGCCAGCAGCATCGACCAGGGGTTTATCCCCTACGAGCAGTACTTC
CDR3 protein: CASSIDQGFIPYEQYF

V gene: TRBV7-6
D gene: .
clone size: .
J gene: TRBJ2-1
CDR3 DNA: TGTGCCAGCAGCCAACCGGACAGACGGAATGAGCAGTTCTTC
CDR3 protein: CASSQPDRRNEQFF

V gene: TRBV5-1
D gene: TRBD2
clone size: once
J gene: TRBJ2-1
CDR3 DNA: TGCGCCAGCAGCTTGGGGACTAGCGGGACCGAGTTCTTC
CDR3 protein: CASSLGTSGTEFF

V gene: TRBV6-4
D gene: .
clone size: .
J gene: TRBJ1-5
CDR3 DNA: TGTGCCAGCAGTGAGGACACGGTTGGGTGGCCCCAGCATTTT
CDR3 protein: CASSEDTVGWPQHF

V gene: TRBV7-9
D gene: .
clone size: .
J gene: TRBJ1-5
CDR3 DNA: TGTGCCAGCAGCCTCGGGACTCTCAATCAGCCCCAGCATTTT
CDR3 protein: CASSLGTLNQPQHF

V gene: TRBV30
D gene: .
clone size: .
J gene: TRBJ1-1
CDR3 DNA: TGTGCCTGGAGTGTATCCCCCGGGAACACTGAAGCTTTCTTT
CDR3 protein: CAWSVSPGNTEAFF

V gene: TRBV6-5
D gene: TRBD1
clone size: .
J gene: TRBJ1-5
CDR3 DNA: TGTGCCAGCTGGGGACAGGGGAATCAGCCCCAGCATTTT
CDR3 protein: CASWGQGNQPQHF

V gene: TRBV28
D gene: TRBD1
clone size: .
J gene: TRBJ2-7
CDR3 DNA: TGTGCCTGCCAAGGTGGACAGGGGGCCTACGAGCAGTACTTC
CDR3 protein: CACQGGQGAYEQYF

V gene: TRBV28
D gene: .
clone size: few
J gene: TRBJ1-5
CDR3 DNA: TGTGCCAGCAGTTCCGGGGACTCTACGCAGCCCCAGCATTTT
CDR3 protein: CASSSGDSTQPQHF

V gene: TRBV2
D gene: .
clone size: .
J gene: TRBJ1-5
CDR3 DNA: TGTGCCAGCAGTGACAGGGTTAGCAATCAGCCCCAGCATTTT
CDR3 protein: CASSDRVSNQPQHF

V gene: TRBV28
D gene: .
clone size: .
J gene: TRBJ2-7
CDR3 DNA: TGTGCCAGCGCCTCACCATCACAGCCTATACAGTACTTC
CDR3 protein: CASASPSQPIQYF

V gene: TRBV28
D gene: TRBD1
clone size: .
J gene: TRBJ1-2
CDR3 DNA: TGTGCCAGCGACCAGGGGGCGAACTATGGCTACACCTTC
CDR3 protein: CASDQGANYGYTF

V gene: TRBV27
D gene: TRBD1
clone size: .
J gene: TRBJ2-7
CDR3 DNA: TGTGCCAGCAGTCTGGGTAGGGGGCTAGGTGAGCAGTACTTC
CDR3 protein: CASSLGRGLGEQYF

V gene: TRBV7-9
D gene: .
clone size: .
J gene: TRBJ1-1
CDR3 DNA: TGTGCCAGCAGTCTAGTTCGACAGAACCAGGCTTTCTTT
CDR3 protein: CASSLVRQNQAFF

V gene: TRBV14
D gene: TRBD1
clone size: .
J gene: TRBJ1-2
CDR3 DNA: TGTGCCAGCAGCCAATACAGGGGGACTGGCTACACCTTC
CDR3 protein: CASSQYRGTGYTF